This T cell receptor beta chain came from a study of shared clonotypes between healthy human individuals. Each PCR replicate from the sorted subsets contained about 200 ng DNA, which is tens of thousands of T cell genomes. Generated by immunoSEQ multiplex PCR, the TCRdb table keeps only in-frame clones and is missing some. The sample has around 1.1 million clones, approximately 80% seen once. V was clipped by 5 bases and J by 7 bases, with 18 bases between them. Germline V gene sequence: CDR1 SGHTA, CDR2 FQGNSA. This CDR3 has 15 amino acids. This clone was observed once. The rearrangement links TRBV7-2 to TRBJ2-1; maybe TRBD1 (6 bases). This receptor was obtained from a young man in good health. Some clones in this sample may be carry-over from other donors' samples. Sequencing was done on a sample of memory CD4+ T cells from PBMCs. The subset is: CD45RA-negative fraction. In nucleotides, the CDR3 is TGTGCCAGCAGCCCAAACAGGGAGATTTGGAATGAGCAGTTCTTC. Translated: CASSPNREIWNEQFF.